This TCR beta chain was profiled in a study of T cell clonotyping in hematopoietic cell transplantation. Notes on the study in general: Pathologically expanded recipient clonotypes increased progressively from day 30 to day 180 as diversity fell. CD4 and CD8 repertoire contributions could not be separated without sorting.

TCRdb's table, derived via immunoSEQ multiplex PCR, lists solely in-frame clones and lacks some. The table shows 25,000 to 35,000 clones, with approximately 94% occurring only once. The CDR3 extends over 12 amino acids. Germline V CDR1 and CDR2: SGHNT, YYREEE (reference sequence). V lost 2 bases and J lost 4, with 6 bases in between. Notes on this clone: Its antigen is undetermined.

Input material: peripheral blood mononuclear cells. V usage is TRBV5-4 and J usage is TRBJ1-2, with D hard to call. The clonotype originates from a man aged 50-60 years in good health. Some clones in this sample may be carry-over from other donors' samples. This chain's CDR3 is CASSLNRYGYTF. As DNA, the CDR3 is TGTGCCAGCAGCTTAAATCGCTATGGCTACACCTTC.